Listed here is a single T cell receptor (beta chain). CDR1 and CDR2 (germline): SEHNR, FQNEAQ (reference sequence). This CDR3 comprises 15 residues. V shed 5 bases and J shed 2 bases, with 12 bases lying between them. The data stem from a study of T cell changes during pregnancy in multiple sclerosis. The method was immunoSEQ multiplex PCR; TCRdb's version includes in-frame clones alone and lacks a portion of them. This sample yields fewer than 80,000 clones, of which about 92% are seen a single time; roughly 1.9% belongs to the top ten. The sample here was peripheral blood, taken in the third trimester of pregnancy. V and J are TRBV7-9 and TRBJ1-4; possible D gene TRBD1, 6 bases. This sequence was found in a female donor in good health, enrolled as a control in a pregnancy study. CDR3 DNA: TGTGCCAGCAGCCGAACAGGGTCCACTAATGAAAAACTGTTTTTT. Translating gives CASSRTGSTNEKLFF. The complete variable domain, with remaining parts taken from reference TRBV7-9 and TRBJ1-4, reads DTGVSQNPRHKITKRGQNVTFRCDPISEHNRLYWYRQTLGQGPEFLTYFQNEAQLEKSRLLSDRFSAERPKGSFSTLEIQRTEQGDSAMYLCASSRTGSTNEKLFFGSGTQLSVL.